Below, 22 T cell receptor beta chains from the same sample are listed, as sequenced in a study of OX40 agonist ivuxolimab in advanced cancers. This table comes from immunoSEQ multiplex PCR, and its TCRdb copy is limited to in-frame clones, with some not included. The sample yields around 67,000 clones, 80% seen once. The material sequenced was CD4+ or CD8+ T cells sorted from blood, taken in a trial of the OX40 agonist ivuxolimab. These receptors all stem from an adult with an advanced solid tumor such as melanoma, head and neck, liver or kidney cancer.

This clone came up a few times. The rearrangement joins TRBV2 to TRBJ1-2, with 7 positions matching TRBD1. V lost 3 bases, J lost 7 bases, and 2 bases stayed unmatched. The CDR3 is 12 residues long. Germline V gene sequence: CDR1 SNHLY, CDR2 FYNNEI. CDR3 coding DNA: TGTGCCAGCAGTGATAGGGGGCTTGGCTACACCTTC. Translated, it gives CASSDRGLGYTF.

The rearrangement joins TRBV5-6 to TRBJ2-3; perhaps TRBD1 as D (5 bases). The CDR3 is 15 amino acids. Trimming removed 1 base from V and 2 bases from J, with 11 bases in between. Germline CDR1 is SGHDT and CDR2 is YYEEEE. The CDR3 reads CASSLYDSFTDTQYF. The CDR3 region has the DNA TGTGCCAGCAGCTTGTATGACAGCTTCACAGATACGCAGTATTTT.

The genes are TRBV1 and TRBJ2-3. TRBV1 is given as a pseudogene. The CDR3 covers 12 residues. The DNA of the CDR3 is TGCACCAGCCGACGGACCACAGATACGCAGTATTTT. Translated: CTSRRTTDTQYF.

V and J are TRBV5-1 and TRBJ2-6; D is unresolved. V was cut by 0 bases and J by 0 bases, with 13 bases left in between. Looked up from germline, CDR1 is SGHRS and CDR2 is YFSETQ. The CDR3 has 18 residues. The CDR3 coding sequence is TGCGCCAGCAGCTTGGGCGGCGTAACATTCTCTGGGGCCAACGTCCTGACTTTC. Residues: CASSLGGVTFSGANVLTF.

The V call is TRBV30, the J call TRBJ1-1; D not certain. Looked up from germline, CDR1 is GTSNPN and CDR2 is SVGIG (reference sequence). V gave up 0 bases and J gave up 7 bases, with 6 bases separating them. The CDR3 is 11 residues long. Written as DNA, the CDR3 is TGTGCCTGGAGTGTAGTTGGTGAAGCTTTCTTT. Protein product: CAWSVVGEAFF.

The chain joins TRBV5-5 to TRBJ2-7; TRBD1 matches at 7 bases. Losses at the gene ends were 5 bases for V and 2 bases for J; bases not matched to a gene: 4. From germline, CDR1 is SGHKS and CDR2 YYEKEE (reference sequence). The CDR3 covers 13 residues. For the CDR3, the DNA is TGTGCCAGCAGATCTACAGGGGCCTACGAGCAGTACTTC. Protein product: CASRSTGAYEQYF.

This clone was observed a single time. J is TRBJ2-2 and V is TRBV5-1; 7 bases are a match to TRBD1. The germline V gene encodes CDR1 SGHRS and CDR2 YFSETQ. The CDR3 covers 15 residues. The V segment lost 4 bases and the J segment 6 bases; nucleotides outside the gene matches: 9. The CDR3 bases are TGCGCCAGCAGCCCACGACAGGGTTGGTCCGGGGAGCTGTTTTTT. It translates to CASSPRQGWSGELFF.

The chain has TRBV6-1 and TRBJ1-2, with TRBD1 as a possible D gene (5 bases). Trimming took off 7 bases at V and 6 bases at J, with 15 bases between the two ends. There are 13 residues in the CDR3. The germline V gene has CDR1 MNHNS and CDR2 SASEGT. CDR3 nucleotide sequence: TGTGCCAGCACCATCGCGGGGCGGGATGGCTACACCTTC. Translated: CASTIAGRDGYTF.

The chain uses TRBV30 and TRBJ1-5, with TRBD1 identical over 9 bases. Trimming removed 1 base from V and 2 bases from J; junction bases left unmatched: 3. The germline V gene has CDR1 GTSNPN and CDR2 SVGIG (reference sequence). The CDR3 totals 15 residues. As DNA, the CDR3 is TGTGCCTGGAGTGACAGGGGGCTTCGCAATCAGCCCCAGCATTTT. Its translation is CAWSDRGLRNQPQHF.

This clone came up once. The rearrangement uses TRBV19 and TRBJ1-1; possibly TRBD1 for D (5 bases). Trimming took off 7 bases at V and 4 bases at J, with 16 bases between the two ends. This CDR3 comprises 14 residues. Germline V lookup: CDR1 LNHDA, CDR2 SQIVND (reference sequence). CDR3 DNA: TGTGCCAGTACCAGGTTCGGGGGTACCACTGAAGCTTTCTTT. Translated, it gives CASTRFGGTTEAFF.

This clone showed up just a few times. The V gene is TRBV20-1, the J gene TRBJ2-1; perhaps D is TRBD1 or TRBD2 (5 bases each). V lost 1 base to trimming and J lost 8 bases, with 6 bases between them. Germline values: CDR1 DFQATT, CDR2 SNEGSKA (reference sequence). CDR3 length equals 11 residues. The CDR3 here is CSARAGHEQFF. CDR3 nucleotide sequence: TGCAGTGCTAGAGCGGGGCATGAGCAGTTCTTC.

This clone was seen a few times. The V and J genes are TRBV5-5 and TRBJ2-3, with 7 bases identical to TRBD1. Germline CDR1 reads SGHKS; CDR2 reads YYEKEE (reference sequence). The CDR3 contains 15 residues. V shed 3 bases and J 0 bases; nucleotides not matched to a gene: 4. The CDR3 here is CASSSLTGSTDTQYF. The CDR3 nucleotides are TGTGCCAGCAGCTCCTTGACAGGGAGCACAGATACGCAGTATTTT.

The chain is built from TRBV21-1 and TRBJ1-3. TRBV21-1 represents a pseudogene. The CDR3 is 16 amino acids. CDR3 nucleotides: TGTGCCAGCAGCAAAGCAAAGAGGGAATCTGGAAACACCATATATTTT. This sequence encodes CASSKAKRESGNTIYF.

J is TRBJ1-6 and V is TRBV5-1, with D possibly TRBD1 on 6 matching bases. This CDR3 comprises 14 residues. Germline CDR1 and CDR2: SGHRS and YFSETQ. V was trimmed by 0 bases and J by 10 bases, leaving 11 bases between them. The CDR3 DNA sequence: TGCGCCAGCAGCTTGGCCAGGGGAGAATCACCCCTCCACTTT. It yields the protein CASSLARGESPLHF.

This sequence joins TRBV28 and TRBJ2-7; the D is unclear. CDR3 length equals 13 residues. Trimming took 6 bases from V and 1 from J, leaving 10 bases between them. In germline, CDR1 is MDHEN, CDR2 SYDVKM. The CDR3 loop reads CASSRLESYEQYF. The CDR3 DNA reads TGTGCCAGCAGCCGTCTAGAATCCTACGAGCAGTACTTC.

A single count supports this clone. V and J are TRBV9 and TRBJ2-1, with TRBD1 as a possible D gene (6 bases). The germline V gene has CDR1 SGDLS and CDR2 YYNGEE. CDR3 length equals 15 residues. The germline V and J ends were trimmed by 0 bases and 2 bases, with 9 bases remaining between them. CDR3 protein: CASSVGKGAYNEQFF. Written as DNA, the CDR3 is TGTGCCAGCAGCGTAGGGAAGGGGGCCTACAATGAGCAGTTCTTC.

In DNA, the CDR3 is TGTGCCAGCAGCTCGTCAGCGGGGGGGCCCGATACGCAGTATTTT. This encodes CASSSSAGGPDTQYF. The chain joins TRBV5-6 to TRBJ2-3; TRBD2 aligns across 10 bases. The CDR3 contains 15 residues. The germline V gene has CDR1 SGHDT and CDR2 YYEEEE. J lost 6 bases, V lost 3 bases, and 7 bases had no gene match. Full variable domain (remainder filled in from reference TRBV5-6 and TRBJ2-3): DAGVTQSPTHLIKTRGQQVTLRCSPKSGHDTVSWYQQALGQGPQFIFQYYEEEERQRGNFPDRFSGHQFPNYSSELNVNALLLGDSALYLCASSSSAGGPDTQYFGPGTRLTVL.

This chain links TRBV11-2 with TRBJ2-1; maybe TRBD1 (6 bases). The CDR3 loop spans 14 amino acids. The germline V gene has CDR1 SGHAT and CDR2 FQNNGV. Trimming removed 1 base from V and 7 bases from J, with 11 bases in between. The CDR3: CASSLAGGQNEQFF. The CDR3 coding sequence is TGTGCCAGCAGCTTAGCTGGTGGACAGAATGAGCAGTTCTTC.

The chain employs TRBV5-1 and TRBJ2-7, with D possibly being TRBD1 (6 bases). Trimming removed 4 bases from V and 4 bases from J, with 9 bases in between. CDR1 SGHRS and CDR2 YFSETQ come from the germline V gene. The CDR3 is 12 amino acids. CDR3 sequence: CASSTQGYEQYF. The DNA for the CDR3 is TGCGCCAGCAGCACACAGGGTTACGAGCAGTACTTC.

This clone was counted only a few times. The rearrangement joins TRBV2 to TRBJ1-5; unclear D gene. Deletions cut 7 bases from V and 4 bases from J, with 11 bases between. The CDR3 length is 13 residues. Germline V gene sequence: CDR1 SNHLY, CDR2 FYNNEI. CDR3 loop: CASTEGFNQPQHF. The CDR3 nucleotides are TGTGCCAGCACCGAGGGTTTTAATCAGCCCCAGCATTTT.

The rearrangement joins TRBV30 to TRBJ1-1, with a possible D match to TRBD1 (6 bases). Germline CDR1 is GTSNPN and CDR2 is SVGIG (reference sequence). The CDR3 covers 14 residues. Trimming left V 2 bases short and J 5 bases short, with 15 bases between. For the CDR3, the DNA is TGTGCCTGGAGTCGTCACGGAGGGGGGACTGAAGCTTTCTTT. Translation gives CAWSRHGGGTEAFF. Supplemented by reference TRBV30 and TRBJ1-1, the full variable domain reads SQTIHQWPATLVQPVGSPLSLECTVEGTSNPNLYWYRQAAGRGLQLLFYSVGIGQISSEVPQNLSASRPQDRQFILSSKKLLLSDSGFYLCAWSRHGGGTEAFFGQGTRLTVV.

This clone was seen only once. The V call is TRBV18, the J call TRBJ1-1, with D tentatively TRBD1 (5 bases). CDR3 length: 14 residues. Germline V CDR1 and CDR2: KGHSH, LQKENI. Deletions cut 3 bases from V and 1 base from J, with 9 bases between. The CDR3 DNA follows: TGTGCCAGCTCACCTGCCAGGGCGAACACTGAAGCTTTCTTT. Amino acids: CASSPARANTEAFF.